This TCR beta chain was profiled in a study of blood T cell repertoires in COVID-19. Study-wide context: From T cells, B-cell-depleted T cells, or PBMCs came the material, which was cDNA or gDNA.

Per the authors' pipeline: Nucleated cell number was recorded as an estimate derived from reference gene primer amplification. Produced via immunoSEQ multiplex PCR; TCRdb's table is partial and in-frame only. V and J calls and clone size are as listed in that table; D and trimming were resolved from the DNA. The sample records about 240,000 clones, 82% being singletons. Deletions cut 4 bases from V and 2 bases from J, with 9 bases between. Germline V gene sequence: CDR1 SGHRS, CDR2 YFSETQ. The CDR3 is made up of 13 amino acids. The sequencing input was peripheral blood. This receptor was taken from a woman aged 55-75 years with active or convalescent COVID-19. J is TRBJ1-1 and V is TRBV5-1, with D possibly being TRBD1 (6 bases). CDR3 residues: CASSTQGNTEAFF. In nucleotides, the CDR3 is TGCGCCAGCAGCACACAGGGAAACACTGAAGCTTTCTTT.